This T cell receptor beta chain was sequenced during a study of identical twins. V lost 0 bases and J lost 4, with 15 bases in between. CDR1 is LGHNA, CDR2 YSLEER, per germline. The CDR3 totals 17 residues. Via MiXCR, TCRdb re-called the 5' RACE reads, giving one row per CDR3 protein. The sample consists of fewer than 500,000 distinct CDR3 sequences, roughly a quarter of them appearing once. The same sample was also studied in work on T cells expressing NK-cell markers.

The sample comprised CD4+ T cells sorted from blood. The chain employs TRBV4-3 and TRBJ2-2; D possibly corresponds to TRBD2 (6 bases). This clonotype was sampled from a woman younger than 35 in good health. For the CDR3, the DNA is TGCGCCAGCAGCCAAGAAATTACCGGTAGCGGCACCGGGGAGCTGTTTTTT. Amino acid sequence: CASSQEITGSGTGELFF.